These 22 T cell receptor beta chains came from one sample sequenced in a study of identical twins. TCRdb itself ran the 5' RACE reads through MiXCR, one entry per CDR3 protein. The table includes 450,000 or so distinct CDR3 sequences, about 24% detected once. Another study also made use of these data, one on T cells expressing NK-cell markers.

Sequencing used CD4+ T cells sorted from blood. The receptor set was obtained from a woman between 18 and 30 years old in good health.

This clonotype has only one observation. One junction end does not reproduce the germline sequence, and a read error may be involved. The chain joins TRBV12-3 or TRBV12-4 to TRBJ2-1, with 10 bases identical to TRBD2. The CDR3 loop spans 18 amino acids. CDR3 sequence: CTSSLASGLAVSYNEQFF. The CDR3 nucleotides read TGTACCAGCAGTTTAGCTTCTGGACTAGCGGTATCCTACAATGAGCAGTTCTTC.

This clonotype was counted between two and nine times. This rearrangement joins TRBV6-1 to TRBJ2-1; 7 bases fit TRBD2. The germline gives CDR1 MNHNS, CDR2 SASEGT. The CDR3 sequence is 14 residues long. V was pared by 8 bases and J by 0 bases, with 4 bases of the junction left unmatched. This CDR3 reads CASGGGSSYNEQFF. The CDR3 DNA follows: TGTGCCAGCGGCGGGGGAAGCTCCTACAATGAGCAGTTCTTC.

The rearrangement links TRBV10-3 to TRBJ2-7, with a weak D call TRBD1 (6 bases). Germline V gives CDR1 ENHRY, CDR2 SYGVKD. Deletions cut 3 bases from V and 1 base from J, with 10 bases between. The CDR3 consists of 14 residues. CDR3 in DNA: TGTGCCATCAGTGACAGACAGGTTTCCTACGAGCAGTACTTC. It translates to CAISDRQVSYEQYF.

The J gene is TRBJ1-2, the V gene TRBV20-1; 11 bases fit TRBD1. CDR1 is DFQATT, CDR2 SNEGSKA, per germline (reference sequence). The CDR3 runs to 13 residues. The ends lost 6 bases at V and 5 bases at J; junction bases unmatched: 5. CDR3 amino acids: CSAGDRGWYGYTF. The CDR3 nucleotides are TGCAGTGCAGGGGACAGGGGGTGGTATGGCTACACCTTC.

The V gene is TRBV6-2 or TRBV6-3, the J gene TRBJ2-5; D may be TRBD2 (5 bases). Germline loops: CDR1 MNHEY, CDR2 SVGEGT. The CDR3 runs 16 residues. V was cut by 4 bases and J by 3 bases, with 18 bases left in between. The CDR3 coding sequence is TGTGCCAGCAGTTTATTCCCTCGCGGGCCAAAAGAGACCCAGTACTTC. Its translation: CASSLFPRGPKETQYF.

In this sample, this clonotype turned up a few times. The chain recombines TRBV20-1 with TRBJ2-7; D is uncertain. The length of the CDR3 is 16 residues. Looked up from germline, CDR1 is DFQATT and CDR2 is SNEGSKA (reference sequence). Trimming took 0 bases from V and 0 from J, leaving 15 bases between them. This CDR3 reads CSARDIGRMSSYEQYF. The DNA for the CDR3 is TGCAGTGCTAGAGATATCGGCCGGATGAGCTCCTACGAGCAGTACTTC.

This clonotype showed up just a few times. V and J are TRBV4-3 and TRBJ1-6; no definite D call. V lost 0 bases to trimming and J lost 4 bases, with 4 bases between them. Germline V CDR1 and CDR2: LGHNA, YSLEER. CDR3 size: 14 residues. CDR3 protein: CASSQDRYNSPLHF. The CDR3 DNA follows: TGCGCCAGCAGCCAAGATCGTTATAATTCACCCCTCCACTTT.

About this clonotype: A read error is possible here, since a much larger clone lies one base away. V gene TRBV11-2 combines with J gene TRBJ1-1; no clear D. Trimming took off 1 base at V and 8 bases at J, with 8 bases between the two ends. Looked up from germline, CDR1 is SGHAT and CDR2 is FQNNGV. The CDR3 is 12 amino acids. In DNA form, the CDR3 reads TGTGCCAGCAGCTTAGCCTTGGGGGAAGCTTTCTTT. It translates to CASSLALGEAFF.

The V call is TRBV20-1, the J call TRBJ2-1; D ambiguous. The germline V gene has CDR1 DFQATT and CDR2 SNEGSKA (reference sequence). The V gene lost 3 bases and the J gene lost 5 bases, with 14 bases spanning the gap. The CDR3 consists of 14 residues. CDR3 residues: CSASLRAQDNEQFF. In nucleotides, the CDR3 is TGCAGTGCTAGCCTTAGGGCGCAAGACAATGAGCAGTTCTTC.

In its sample, this clonotype was seen a few times. The V and J genes are TRBV7-8 and TRBJ2-7; 9 positions match TRBD1. V lost 5 bases, J lost 6 bases, and 5 bases stayed unmatched. In germline, CDR1 is SGHVS, CDR2 FQNEAQ. CDR3 length: 13 residues. The CDR3 bases are TGTGCCAGCAGCATTGGACAGGGGATCGAGCAGTACTTC. Translating it yields CASSIGQGIEQYF. The full variable domain, rest sourced from reference TRBV7-8 and TRBJ2-7, is GAGVSQSPRYKVAKRGQDVALRCDPISGHVSLFWYQQALGQGPEFLTYFQNEAQLDKSGLPSDRFFAERPEGSVSTLKIQRTQQEDSAVYLCASSIGQGIEQYFGPGTRLTVT.

The gene calls are TRBV3-1 and TRBJ2-1, with D possibly being TRBD2 (5 bases). The germline CDR1 and CDR2 sequences are LGHDT and YNNKEL (reference sequence). V lost 4 bases, J lost 7 bases, and 17 bases lay in between. This CDR3 region has 15 residues. The DNA for the CDR3 is TGTGCCAGCAGCCCCGGGGAGTGGCCAAAGAATGAGCAGTTCTTC. This translates into CASSPGEWPKNEQFF.

This chain connects TRBV20-1 to TRBJ2-1; no clear D gene. This CDR3 is 10 amino acids long. V was pared by 6 bases and J by 4 bases, with 4 bases between. Per the germline V gene, CDR1 is DFQATT and CDR2 is SNEGSKA (reference sequence). In DNA form, the CDR3 reads TGCAGTGCACCTTACAATGAGCAGTTCTTC. As protein: CSAPYNEQFF.

This clonotype was counted only a few times. The rearrangement uses TRBV4-3 and TRBJ2-1, with TRBD2 matching 9 bases. The trim removed 0 bases at V and 8 bases at J, leaving 17 bases unmatched. This CDR3 comprises 19 residues. The germline CDR1 and CDR2 sequences are LGHNA and YSLEER. The chain's CDR3 is CASSQDGSTSGMRVDEQFF. The CDR3 nucleotides are TGCGCCAGCAGCCAAGATGGGTCGACTAGCGGTATGAGAGTGGATGAGCAGTTCTTC.

The chain joins TRBV7-2 to TRBJ2-1, with D possibly TRBD2 on 7 matching bases. V shed 5 bases and J shed 7 bases, with 18 bases lying between them. Germline loops: CDR1 SGHTA, CDR2 FQGNSA. The CDR3 runs 15 residues. The CDR3 loop reads CASSRKGGPGNEQFF. For the CDR3, the DNA is TGTGCCAGCAGCCGTAAGGGGGGGCCGGGGAATGAGCAGTTCTTC.

The rearrangement joins TRBV20-1 to TRBJ2-1; possibly TRBD1 for D (5 bases). The ends were cut back, 1 base at V and 15 bases at J, with 10 bases in the middle. This CDR3 has 10 residues. From germline, CDR1 is DFQATT and CDR2 SNEGSKA (reference sequence). The DNA of the CDR3 is TGCAGTGCTAGAGCGACAGTTCTGTTCTTC. Its protein product is CSARATVLFF.

Only a few counts were recorded for this clonotype. V usage is TRBV12-3 or TRBV12-4 and J usage is TRBJ2-2; D is ambiguous. The V and J ends lost 4 bases and 7 bases respectively, with 7 bases between them. The CDR3 is 12 amino acids. The CDR3 reads CASSYYRGELFF. CDR3 in DNA: TGTGCCAGCAGTTATTATCGCGGGGAGCTGTTTTTT.

This clonotype was detected only a few times. The chain combines TRBV12-3 or TRBV12-4 with TRBJ1-2; D gene uncertain. The length of the CDR3 is 16 residues. Between the trimmed V and J ends, which lost 6 bases and 3 bases, there was a span of 20 bases. The CDR3 DNA reads TGTGCCAGCAGGGGGATAGTGGAGGGCGCGTACTATGGCTACACCTTC. It is translated as CASRGIVEGAYYGYTF.

This clonotype was found a few times. V and J are TRBV20-1 and TRBJ2-1; D possibly corresponds to TRBD1 (6 bases). The CDR3 is 16 amino acids. V was clipped by 0 bases and J by 5 bases, with 17 bases between them. Germline CDR1 DFQATT, CDR2 SNEGSKA (reference sequence). The CDR3 bases are TGCAGTGCTAGAGATTCCCATACAGGGCCCAACAATGAGCAGTTCTTC. Protein product: CSARDSHTGPNNEQFF.

This sequence joins TRBV27 and TRBJ2-1; 7 nucleotides align to TRBD1. Germline values: CDR1 MNHEY, CDR2 SMNVEV (reference sequence). The CDR3 runs 15 residues. Germline trimming cut 6 bases from V and 4 bases from J; bases unmatched to any gene: 9. Here the CDR3 DNA reads TGTGCCAGCAGCCGGACAGGAACGGGGTACAATGAGCAGTTCTTC. Protein product: CASSRTGTGYNEQFF.

This clonotype was seen more than once but under ten times. The chain joins TRBV10-3 to TRBJ2-7, with D possibly being TRBD1 or TRBD2 (5 bases each). CDR3 length equals 11 residues. V dropped 8 bases and J dropped 6 bases, with 11 bases sitting between them. Germline-derived CDR1 and CDR2 are ENHRY and SYGVKD. The CDR3 nucleotides read TGTGCCATCGGGGCGGGCAGCGAGCAGTACTTC. Translation gives CAIGAGSEQYF.

This clonotype was seen a few times. The chain employs TRBV12-5 and TRBJ2-2; either TRBD1 or TRBD2 may fit D (5 bases each). V lost 4 bases and J 6 bases, leaving 21 bases between the germline ends. Germline V lookup: CDR1 LGHNT, CDR2 FRNRAP. The CDR3 consists of 17 residues. The CDR3 here is CASGSDRYRDPAGELFF. CDR3 DNA sequence: TGTGCTAGTGGTTCGGACCGATACCGGGACCCCGCCGGGGAGCTGTTTTTT.

About this clonotype: The CDR3 carries no conserved terminal phenylalanine or tryptophan, so it likely arises from a read error. This sequence joins TRBV7-9 and TRBJ1-1, with D tentatively TRBD1 (6 bases). The CDR3 is made up of 13 amino acids. The V and J ends lost 5 bases and 5 bases respectively, with 12 bases between them. Germline V CDR1 and CDR2: SEHNR, FQNEAQ (reference sequence). The CDR3 protein is CASSQQGGTEAFS. CDR3 nucleotide sequence: TGTGCCAGCAGCCAACAAGGGGGGACTGAAGCTTTCTCT.